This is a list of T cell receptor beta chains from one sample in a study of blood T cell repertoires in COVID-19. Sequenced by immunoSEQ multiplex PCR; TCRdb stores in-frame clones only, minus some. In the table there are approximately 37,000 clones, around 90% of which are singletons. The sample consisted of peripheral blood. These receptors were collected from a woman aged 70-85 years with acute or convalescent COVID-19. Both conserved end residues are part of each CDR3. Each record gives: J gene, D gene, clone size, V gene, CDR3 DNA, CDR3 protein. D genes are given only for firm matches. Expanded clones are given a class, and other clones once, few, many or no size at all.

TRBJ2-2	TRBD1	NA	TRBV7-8	TGTGCCAGCAGCGGGAAGGGCAGGGGGCGCGGCACCGGGGAGCTGTTTTTT	CASSGKGRGRGTGELFF
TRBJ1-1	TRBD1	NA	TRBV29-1	TGCAGCGCCCGAACAGGGGCCAACACTGAAGCTTTCTTT	CSARTGANTEAFF
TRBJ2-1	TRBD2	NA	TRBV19	TGTGCCAGTAGTCTGGAACTAGCGGCCTACAATGAGCAGTTCTTC	CASSLELAAYNEQFF
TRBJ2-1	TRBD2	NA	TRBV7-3	TGTGCCAGCAGCTTAGGATTTGGGACTAGGTCCCATGAGCAGTTCTTC	CASSLGFGTRSHEQFF
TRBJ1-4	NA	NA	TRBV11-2	TGTGCCAGCAGCTCACAGGGTATGAATGAAAAACTGTTTTTT	CASSSQGMNEKLFF
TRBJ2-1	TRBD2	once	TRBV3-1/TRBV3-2	TGTGCCAGCAGCCTTAGCGGGAGTAACCCCAATGAGCAGTTCTTC	CASSLSGSNPNEQFF
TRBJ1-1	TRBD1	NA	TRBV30	TGTGCCTGGAAGGACAGGACGAACACTGAAGCTTTCTTT	CAWKDRTNTEAFF
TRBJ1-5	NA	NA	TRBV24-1	TGTGCCACCAGTGATGGACGGGACAATCAGCCCCAGCATTTT	CATSDGRDNQPQHF
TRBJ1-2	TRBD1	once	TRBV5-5	TGTGCCAGCATCAGTACCGGGACAGGGAGTGGCTACACCTTC	CASISTGTGSGYTF
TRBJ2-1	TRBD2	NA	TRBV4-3	TGCGCCAGCAGCCAAGCCCTAGCTAGCGGGGGTATAAATGAGCAGTTCTTC	CASSQALASGGINEQFF
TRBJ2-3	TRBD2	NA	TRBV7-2	TGTGCCAGCAGCTTCACTAGCGGGATGACTATAGATACGCAGTATTTT	CASSFTSGMTIDTQYF
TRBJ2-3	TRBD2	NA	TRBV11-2	TGTGCCAGCAGCTTAGGCTACCTTACTATAGCGGGGCGGACAGATACGCAGTATTTT	CASSLGYLTIAGRTDTQYF
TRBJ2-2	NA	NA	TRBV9	TGTGCCAGCAGCGTAGATGGCGGGGTTAACACCGGGGAGCTGTTTTTT	CASSVDGGVNTGELFF
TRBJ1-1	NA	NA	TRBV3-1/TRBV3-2	TGTGCCAGCAGCCAAGATGGCACAAGGAACACTGAAGCTTTCTTT	CASSQDGTRNTEAFF
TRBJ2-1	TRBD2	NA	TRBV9	TGTGCCAGCAGCGCGAGTAGCGGGAGACCCAATGAGCAGTTCTTC	CASSASSGRPNEQFF
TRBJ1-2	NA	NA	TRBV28	TGTGCCAGCAGTTTGTCGACAGGAAAATATGGCTACACCTTC	CASSLSTGKYGYTF
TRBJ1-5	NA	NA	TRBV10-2	TGCGCCAGCATCGGGACATATAATCAGCCCCAGCATTTT	CASIGTYNQPQHF
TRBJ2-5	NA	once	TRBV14	TGTGCCAGCAGCCAAGGGGCCAGGGGATCCGCCGAGACCCAGTACTTC	CASSQGARGSAETQYF
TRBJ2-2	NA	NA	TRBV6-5	TGTGCCAGCAAGGTGCAGGGGCCGGGCACCGGGGAGCTGTTTTTT	CASKVQGPGTGELFF
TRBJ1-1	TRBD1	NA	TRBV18	TGTGCCAGCTCACCAGGGACAGCTGAAGCTTTCTTT	CASSPGTAEAFF
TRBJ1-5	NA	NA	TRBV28	TGTGCCAGCATCTTCCTCAGGGGAGTTGGGCCCCAGCATTTT	CASIFLRGVGPQHF
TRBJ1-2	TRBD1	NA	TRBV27	TGTGCCAGCAGTCTACACGACAGGGCTGATGGCTACACCTTC	CASSLHDRADGYTF
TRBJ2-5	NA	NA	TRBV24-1	TGTGCCACCAGTGAAACGACAGATCAAGAGACCCAGTACTTC	CATSETTDQETQYF
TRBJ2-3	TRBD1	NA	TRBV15	TGTGCCACCAGCAGAGAATATGGCAGGGGGATAGCAGATACGCAGTATTTT	CATSREYGRGIADTQYF
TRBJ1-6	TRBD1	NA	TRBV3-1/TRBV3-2	TGTGCCAGCAGCCAACGACAGGGTCTGGGTTCACCCCTCCACTTT	CASSQRQGLGSPLHF
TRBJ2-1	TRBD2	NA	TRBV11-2	TGTGCCAGCACCTTTACGGGGGGCTCCTACAATGAGCAGTTCTTC	CASTFTGGSYNEQFF
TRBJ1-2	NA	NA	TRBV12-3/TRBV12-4	TGTGCCAGCAGCTCAGGGTTCGACGGCTACACCTTC	CASSSGFDGYTF
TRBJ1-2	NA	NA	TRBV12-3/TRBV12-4	TGTGCCAGCAGCCTCGGCAGGTCCTATGGCTACACCTTC	CASSLGRSYGYTF
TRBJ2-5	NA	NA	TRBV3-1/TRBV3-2	TGTGCCAGCAGCTCTTCGAGGACCCAGTACTTC	CASSSSRTQYF
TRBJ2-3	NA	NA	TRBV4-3	TGCGCCAGCAGCCGCAGCGGGAGCACAGATACGCAGTATTTT	CASSRSGSTDTQYF
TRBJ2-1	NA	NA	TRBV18	TGTGCCAGCTCACCAAGGGGGACTACCTACAATGAGCAGTTCTTC	CASSPRGTTYNEQFF
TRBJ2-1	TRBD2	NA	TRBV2	TGTGCCAGGAACCCGGGACTAGCGAGAACCAATGAGCAGTTCTTC	CARNPGLARTNEQFF
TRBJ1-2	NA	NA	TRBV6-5	TGTGCCAGCAGTTCCCACCTGGCCTCTAACTATGGCTACACCTTC	CASSSHLASNYGYTF
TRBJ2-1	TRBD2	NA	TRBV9	TGTGCCAGCAGCCCATTACTAGCGGGAGGAGTGCAGTTCTTC	CASSPLLAGGVQFF
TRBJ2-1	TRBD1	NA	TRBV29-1	TGCAGCGTTAAGGGACAGGCCGCGGCGAATGAGCAGTTCTTC	CSVKGQAAANEQFF
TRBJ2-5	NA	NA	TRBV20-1	TGCAGTGCTAGTGGGGCCGGGACCCAGTACTTC	CSASGAGTQYF
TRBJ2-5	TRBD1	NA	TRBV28	TGTGCCAGCAATCGGGACAGCCAAGAGACCCAGTACTTC	CASNRDSQETQYF
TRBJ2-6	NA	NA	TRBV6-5	TGTGCCAGCCGCGGGGCGAGTGGGGCCAACGTCCTGACTTTC	CASRGASGANVLTF
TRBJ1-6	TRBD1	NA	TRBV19	TGTGCCAGCTCCAGGACAGGCAATAATTCACCCCTCCACTTT	CASSRTGNNSPLHF
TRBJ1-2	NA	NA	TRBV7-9	TGTGCCAGCAGCTTAGGGGGACTGAAAAACTATGGCTACACCTTC	CASSLGGLKNYGYTF
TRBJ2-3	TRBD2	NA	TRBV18	TGTGCCAGCTCACTTTATAGCGGGACCAACACAGATACGCAGTATTTT	CASSLYSGTNTDTQYF
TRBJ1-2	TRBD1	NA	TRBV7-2	TGTGCCAGCAGCTTTTCCGGGCAGGGGGCAGAAACTAACTATGGCTACACCTTC	CASSFSGQGAETNYGYTF
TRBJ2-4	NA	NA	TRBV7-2	TGTGCCAGCAGCTTTCGAAGCGGGCCAAACATTCAGTACTTC	CASSFRSGPNIQYF
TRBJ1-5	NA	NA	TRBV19	TGTGCCAGTAGTCGACGCGGGGCGGACAATCAGCCCCAGCATTTT	CASSRRGADNQPQHF